The sequence of this T cell receptor (beta chain) was determined in a study of post-analysis software for immune sequencing data. Study-level information: Relapsing-remitting, secondary progressive and progressive-relapsing courses of multiple sclerosis were included. Notes on the study in general: In patients, TRBV5-6, TRBV5-1 and TRBV20-1 belonged to roughly five TRBV segments found more frequently than in controls. The study found significantly lower normalized Chao1 diversity in multiple sclerosis patients than in controls. Under the F measure, samples that were prepared in one batch clustered strongly together.

V lost 4 bases to trimming and J lost 5 bases, with 9 bases between them. Germline loops: CDR1 SGHDN, CDR2 FVKESK. CDR3 length equals 13 residues. Unique molecular identifiers had been added to the TCR beta cDNA libraries. Each sample of about 0.95 to 11 million input T cells yielded around 500,000 cDNA molecules, so each molecule approximated one T cell. In TCRdb, the PCR reads were re-called with MiXCR into one record per CDR3 protein. In the table there are hundreds of thousands of distinct CDR3 sequences, 59% of which are singletons. This clonotype has a handful of counts. Its antigen is unknown. This receptor was obtained from a girl aged 2-15 years with multiple sclerosis. Sequences were obtained from blood. The rearrangement links TRBV14 to TRBJ2-1; no definite D call. The DNA of the CDR3 is TGTGCCAGCAGCCTGACCACGAACAATGAGCAGTTCTTC. Amino acid sequence: CASSLTTNNEQFF.